This T cell receptor beta chain derives from a study of shared clonotypes between healthy human individuals. A note on this clone: Its antigen is as yet unknown.

Positive CCR7 selection of CD45RO-negative cells yielded the naive CD8 cells, and terminally differentiated effector memory CD45RA+ cells were excluded. All of the donors resided in Nashville, Tennessee, and each was a Caucasian adult. The CDR3 extends over 11 amino acids. CDR1 is SGDLS, CDR2 YYNGEE, per germline. V was cut by 7 bases and J by 8 bases, with 12 bases left in between. Notes on the study in general: Sharing across four donors was highest in naive CD4 (about 5%) and lowest in memory CD8 (around 0.4%).

Sequencing was performed with immunoSEQ multiplex PCR; in TCRdb, only in-frame clones are kept and a portion is missing. The repertoire holds hundreds of thousands of clones, 90% to 95% seen once, with roughly 22% in the top ten. This rearrangement joins TRBV9 to TRBJ1-2, with D maybe TRBD1 (6 bases). The sequence was collected from a man aged 25-45 years in good health. The sequenced material came from naive CD8+ T cells sorted from blood. CDR3 residues: CASRQGYGYTF. The CDR3 coding sequence is TGTGCCAGCCGGCAGGGGTACGGCTACACCTTC.